One and the same sample provided the 32 T cell receptor beta chains below, sequenced in a study of beta chain features in type 1 diabetes. Study-level findings and limits: Among patients with Type 1 diabetes, TCRB CDR3s were moderately but significantly shorter in every one of the four CD4+ subsets.

These receptors have no identified antigens. All of the isolated RNA was reverse transcribed, so expressed TCRB transcripts were sequenced. Clones were read by immunoSEQ multiplex PCR, and TCRdb kept only the in-frame ones, dropping some. The sample lists about 400,000 clones, roughly an eighth occurring once. The material sequenced was naive CD4+ T cells from blood. Receptors originate from a woman aged 18-30 years with type 1 diabetes.

This clone occurred a few times. The chain uses TRBV4-2 and TRBJ2-7; D unresolved. V was cut by 1 base and J by 9 bases, with 10 bases left in between. This CDR3 comprises 12 residues. Germline CDR1 reads LGHNA; CDR2 reads YNFKEQ. The CDR3 DNA sequence: TGTGCCAGCAGCCAAGCCGGCGGCGGGCAGTACTTC. Residues: CASSQAGGGQYF.

This clone was detected only a few times. The chain is built from TRBV12-5 and TRBJ1-1; no clear D gene. Germline CDR1 is LGHNT and CDR2 is FRNRAP. This CDR3 is built from 13 residues. V gave up 4 bases and J gave up 2 bases, with 8 bases separating them. CDR3 bases: TGTGCTAGTGGTTCCGGAGTTAACACTGAAGCTTTCTTT. This encodes CASGSGVNTEAFF.

CDR3 in DNA: TGTGCCACCAGCAGAACCGGGACAGGGCGGGAGGAGACCCAGTACTTC. It is translated as CATSRTGTGREETQYF. J is TRBJ2-5 and V is TRBV15, with 9 bases aligning to TRBD1. CDR1 and CDR2 (germline): LNHNV, YYDKDF (reference sequence). This CDR3 has 16 residues. The J segment lost 5 bases and the V segment lost 2 bases, leaving 9 bases of the junction unmatched.

The chain joins TRBV28 to TRBJ1-2; the D gene is possibly TRBD1 (5 bases). Germline V gene lookup returns CDR1 MDHEN and CDR2 SYDVKM. V lost 7 bases, J lost 2 bases, and 11 bases lay in between. The CDR3 contains 13 residues. The CDR3 DNA reads TGTGCCAGCATTGGGGCACTGAACTATGGCTACACCTTC. Amino acids: CASIGALNYGYTF.

The chain combines TRBV19 with TRBJ1-2; D gene ambiguous. V was cut by 1 base and J by 5 bases, with 8 bases left in between. This CDR3 is built from 13 residues. The germline gives CDR1 LNHDA, CDR2 SQIVND (reference sequence). The CDR3 is CASSIVVGYGYTF. CDR3 coding DNA: TGTGCCAGTAGTATAGTTGTCGGGTATGGCTACACCTTC.

J is TRBJ1-3 and V is TRBV29-1; D perhaps matches TRBD1 (6 bases). Germline CDR1 SQVTM, CDR2 ANQGSEA. Trimming cost V 6 bases and J 2 bases, with 20 bases left between them. This CDR3 region has 16 residues. The CDR3 loop reads CSVGLEKGHPGNTIYF. DNA for the CDR3: TGCAGCGTGGGGCTAGAGAAGGGACACCCTGGAAACACCATATATTTT.

V and J are TRBV30 and TRBJ2-3, with 9 nucleotides matching TRBD2. Germline V lookup: CDR1 GTSNPN, CDR2 SVGIG (reference sequence). The CDR3 runs to 14 residues. The ends lost 2 bases at V and 1 base at J; junction bases unmatched: 1. This CDR3 is CAWSIAGGTDTQYF. For the CDR3, the DNA is TGTGCCTGGAGTATAGCGGGGGGCACAGATACGCAGTATTTT.

The chain joins TRBV5-1 to TRBJ1-2; TRBD1 is a possible D gene (6 bases). Trimming stripped 0 bases from V and 1 base from J, with 10 bases between. Germline V gene data show CDR1 as SGHRS and CDR2 as YFSETQ. CDR3 length: 15 amino acids. The CDR3 region has the DNA TGCGCCAGCAGCTTGGCTACAGGGAATAACTATGGCTACACCTTC. Translated: CASSLATGNNYGYTF.

The table lists this clone with a few counts. The chain links TRBV28 to TRBJ2-1; 14 bases match TRBD2. Germline lookup yields CDR1 MDHEN and CDR2 SYDVKM. The CDR3 spans 19 residues. V gave up 3 bases and J gave up 0 bases; unmatched junction bases: 7. Written as DNA, the CDR3 is TGTGCCAGCAGTTTCCGGACTAGCGGGAGGTTGAGCTCCTACAATGAGCAGTTCTTC. This gives the protein CASSFRTSGRLSSYNEQFF.

The chain uses TRBV30 and TRBJ2-7; the D is unclear. The V and J ends lost 0 bases and 2 bases respectively, with 8 bases between them. CDR1 is GTSNPN, CDR2 SVGIG, per germline (reference sequence). The CDR3 loop spans 13 amino acids. The CDR3 bases are TGTGCCTGGAGTGTACCGTCTACCTACGAGCAGTACTTC. Translation gives CAWSVPSTYEQYF.

The V and J genes are TRBV28 and TRBJ2-7; D unresolved. The CDR3 has 13 residues. Germline CDR1 and CDR2: MDHEN and SYDVKM. With 6 bases removed from V and 3 bases from J, the gap between germline ends came to 12 bases. CDR3 DNA sequence: TGTGCCAGCAGCCAAACAAACCGCTACGAGCAGTACTTC. Translated, it gives CASSQTNRYEQYF.

This clone has only a few counts. The chain links TRBV18 to TRBJ2-2; D is uncertain. V was cut by 5 bases and J by 1 base, with 8 bases left in between. The germline CDR1 and CDR2 sequences are KGHSH and LQKENI. The CDR3 sequence is 14 residues long. The CDR3 reads CASSSAGNTGELFF. The CDR3 DNA reads TGTGCCAGCTCATCAGCAGGGAACACCGGGGAGCTGTTTTTT.

This clone was found a few times. The genes are TRBV9 and TRBJ1-1; maybe TRBD1 (5 bases). The CDR3 contains 15 residues. The V end lost 0 bases, the J end lost 5 bases, and 14 bases lay between the germline ends. In germline, CDR1 is SGDLS, CDR2 YYNGEE. CDR3 protein: CASSVGKGLPTEAFF. The CDR3 region has the DNA TGTGCCAGCAGCGTAGGGAAGGGGCTTCCAACTGAAGCTTTCTTT.

The chain uses TRBV2 and TRBJ1-6, with 8 bases matching TRBD1. The V gene end was trimmed by 9 bases and the J gene end by 7 bases; junction bases not matched to a gene: 5. The germline V gene encodes CDR1 SNHLY and CDR2 FYNNEI. The CDR3 has 13 residues. The CDR3 here is CASGTGPNSPLHF. DNA of the CDR3: TGTGCCAGTGGGACAGGCCCGAATTCACCCCTCCACTTT.

This clone was seen a handful of times. The chain joins TRBV25-1 to TRBJ1-5, with D maybe TRBD1 (5 bases). The germline V gene encodes CDR1 MGHDK and CDR2 SYGVNS. With 10 bases removed from V and 3 bases from J, the gap between germline ends came to 16 bases. This CDR3 spans 14 amino acids. CDR3 residues: CAIHSEGNNQPQHF. The CDR3 DNA is TGTGCCATCCACTCGGAGGGGAACAATCAGCCCCAGCATTTT.

This rearrangement joins TRBV7-3 to TRBJ2-1, with unresolved D. Germline V gives CDR1 SGHTA, CDR2 FQGTGA. This CDR3 region has 14 residues. The ends were cut back, 4 bases at V and 0 bases at J, with 7 bases in the middle. As DNA, the CDR3 is TGTGCCAGCAGCTCGGAGCCCTCCTACAATGAGCAGTTCTTC. It codes for CASSSEPSYNEQFF.

The chain joins TRBV9 to TRBJ2-5, with 10 nucleotides matching TRBD1. V trimming: 0 bases; J trimming: 5 bases; junction bases outside the gene matches: 10. The germline V gene encodes CDR1 SGDLS and CDR2 YYNGEE. This CDR3 comprises 17 residues. The CDR3 DNA is TGTGCCAGCAGCGTAGAGGGGGACAGGGGCGGGAGGGAGACCCAGTACTTC. It specifies CASSVEGDRGGRETQYF.

The chain's CDR3 is CASSRMGGLAGYNEQFF. The CDR3 DNA is TGTGCCAGCAGCCGGATGGGGGGACTAGCAGGGTACAATGAGCAGTTCTTC. This chain uses TRBV11-2 with TRBJ2-1, with TRBD2 matching over 9 bases. Germline V gene sequence: CDR1 SGHAT, CDR2 FQNNGV. After removal of 5 bases from V and 4 bases from J, the junction contained 12 bases not matched to a gene. The CDR3 runs to 17 residues. Looking up the rest from reference TRBV11-2 and TRBJ2-1 gives the full variable domain: EAGVAQSPRYKIIEKRQSVAFWCNPISGHATLYWYQQILGQGPKLLIQFQNNGVVDDSQLPKDRFSAERLKGVDSTLKIQPAKLEDSAVYLCASSRMGGLAGYNEQFFGPGTRLTVL.

In its sample, this clone was seen a few times. This rearrangement joins TRBV11-2 to TRBJ1-3; 10 bases agree with TRBD1. J gave up 5 bases and V 5 bases, and 6 bases lay outside the gene matches. The CDR3 extends over 15 amino acids. Germline assignment: CDR1 SGHAT and CDR2 FQNNGV. The CDR3 sequence is CASSTRQGARNTIYF. The CDR3 DNA reads as TGTGCCAGCAGCACTCGACAGGGGGCCAGAAACACCATATATTTT.

This clone was detected a few times. The chain combines TRBV10-3 with TRBJ2-2; possible D gene TRBD1, 5 bases. CDR3 length equals 13 residues. Trimming stripped 4 bases from V and 9 bases from J, with 12 bases between. Germline V gene lookup returns CDR1 ENHRY and CDR2 SYGVKD. CDR3 sequence (DNA): TGTGCCATCAGTGGGCAGGGTAACCGGGAGCTGTTTTTT. Translation: CAISGQGNRELFF.

V usage is TRBV10-1 and J usage is TRBJ2-7; perhaps TRBD2 as D (6 bases). Deletions cut 6 bases from V and 2 bases from J, with 8 bases between. The germline gives CDR1 WNHNN, CDR2 SYGVQD (reference sequence). This CDR3 has 12 amino acids. Written as DNA, the CDR3 is TGCGCCAGCAGCGGAGGGGCCTACGAGCAGTACTTC. Its translation is CASSGGAYEQYF.

This chain links TRBV29-1 with TRBJ2-7, with TRBD2 matching 11 bases. The CDR3 extends over 14 amino acids. The germline V gene encodes CDR1 SQVTM and CDR2 ANQGSEA. Trimming cost V 6 bases and J 2 bases; bases outside gene matches: 6. The CDR3 region has the DNA TGCAGCGTCTTACTAGCGGGAGCTGCCTACGAGCAGTACTTC. It translates to CSVLLAGAAYEQYF.

This clone appeared a few times. The chain couples TRBV5-1 to TRBJ2-1; 9 nucleotides line up with TRBD2. The CDR3 loop spans 16 amino acids. Looked up from germline, CDR1 is SGHRS and CDR2 is YFSETQ. Unmatched junction bases numbered 9, after V lost 1 base and J lost 7 bases. The CDR3 DNA is TGCGCCAGCAGCTTGAGTGGGACTAGCAGCGTGAATGAGCAGTTCTTC. This encodes CASSLSGTSSVNEQFF.

This sequence joins TRBV4-3 and TRBJ1-2; a possible D gene is TRBD1 (5 bases). The CDR3 length is 16 residues. Looked up from germline, CDR1 is LGHNA and CDR2 is YSLEER. V was clipped by 0 bases and J by 1 base, with 12 bases between them. CDR3 region: CASSQERFGGNYGYTF. DNA for the CDR3: TGCGCCAGCAGCCAAGAGCGTTTCGGGGGTAACTATGGCTACACCTTC.

This clone was seen a few times. V gene TRBV29-1 combines with J gene TRBJ1-4; D unresolved. The V and J ends lost 4 bases and 4 bases respectively, with 16 bases between them. Per germline, CDR1 SQVTM and CDR2 ANQGSEA. The CDR3 loop spans 15 amino acids. CDR3: CSVVARMNNNEKLFF. CDR3 DNA: TGCAGCGTTGTAGCGAGGATGAACAATAATGAAAAACTGTTTTTT.

V and J are TRBV5-1 and TRBJ2-1; 10 bases agree with TRBD2. The CDR3 spans 16 residues. Unmatched junction bases numbered 9, after V lost 4 bases and J lost 5 bases. The V gene's germline CDR1 is SGHRS and CDR2 YFSETQ. The CDR3 reads CASSVRLAGRDNEQFF. CDR3 nucleotide sequence: TGCGCCAGCAGCGTTAGACTAGCGGGCCGAGACAATGAGCAGTTCTTC.

This clone was counted only a few times. This chain connects TRBV7-9 to TRBJ2-5; maybe TRBD1 (6 bases). The CDR3 totals 14 residues. The germline V gene encodes CDR1 SEHNR and CDR2 FQNEAQ (reference sequence). Trimming stripped 2 bases from V and 7 bases from J, with 14 bases between. The CDR3: CASSLRTEETTQYF. The CDR3 region has the DNA TGTGCCAGCAGCTTACGGACAGAAGAGACGACCCAGTACTTC.

This clone was seen a handful of times. The chain combines TRBV29-1 with TRBJ2-3; D is undetermined. Germline V gene data show CDR1 as SQVTM and CDR2 as ANQGSEA. The CDR3 is 12 residues long. Between the trimmed V and J ends, which lost 7 bases and 6 bases, there was a span of 14 bases. CDR3 loop: CSGAPPQDTQYF. As DNA, the CDR3 is TGCAGCGGGGCCCCGCCACAGGATACGCAGTATTTT.

This clone was recorded a few times. The genes are TRBV10-3 and TRBJ2-3, with 10 positions matching TRBD1. This CDR3 has 15 amino acids. The V segment lost 4 bases and the J segment 2 bases; nucleotides outside the gene matches: 3. Germline V gene data show CDR1 as ENHRY and CDR2 as SYGVKD. CDR3 in DNA: TGTGCCATCAGTGGGACAGGGGGTCTCACAGATACGCAGTATTTT. This gives the protein CAISGTGGLTDTQYF.

In its sample, this clone was seen a few times. V and J are TRBV25-1 and TRBJ2-1; D may be TRBD2 (5 bases). Germline lookup yields CDR1 MGHDK and CDR2 SYGVNS. V was shortened by 6 bases and J by 2 bases, with 5 bases between the two germline ends. The CDR3 runs to 12 residues. The CDR3 here is CASRTTYNEQFF. Written as DNA, the CDR3 is TGTGCCAGCAGGACTACCTACAATGAGCAGTTCTTC.

The V and J genes are TRBV7-9 and TRBJ1-2; D unclear. Trimming took off 1 base at V and 4 bases at J, with 19 bases between the two ends. CDR1 SEHNR and CDR2 FQNEAQ come from the germline V gene (reference sequence). The CDR3 totals 17 residues. The CDR3 coding sequence is TGTGCCAGCAGCTTAGGATACGTATTCGGGGAGAGCTATGGCTACACCTTC. Its protein is CASSLGYVFGESYGYTF.

CDR3 sequence (DNA): TGTGCCAGCAGCCGATCAGCCGGGACAGGGTCCTACGAGCAGTACTTC. It encodes CASSRSAGTGSYEQYF. The chain has TRBV5-4 and TRBJ2-7; TRBD1 matches 9 bases. Germline trimming cut 4 bases from V and 1 base from J; bases unmatched to any gene: 9. The CDR3 length is 16 residues. The germline V gene has CDR1 SGHNT and CDR2 YYREEE (reference sequence).